These 25 T cell receptor beta chains were all obtained from the same sample, sequenced in a study of breast tumors, draining lymph nodes, adjacent tissues. TCRdb reanalysed the multiplex PCR reads using MiXCR and keeps one entry per CDR3 protein. This table has about 180,000 distinct CDR3 sequences, 30% to 35% appearing once. Breast cancer patients provided tissue from their axillary draining lymph nodes. Sequencing input: axillary lymph node tissue. All receptors derive from a female donor with breast cancer. Some clones in this sample may be carry-over from other donors' samples.

With respect to this clonotype: This may be a read error: a much more frequent sequence differs by one nucleotide. The rearrangement links TRBV27 to TRBJ2-6; tentative D call: TRBD1 (6 bases). The V gene's germline CDR1 is MNHEY and CDR2 SMNVEV (reference sequence). The length of the CDR3 is 16 residues. The CDR3 protein is CASSLDRRAGANALTF. Here the CDR3 DNA reads TGTGCCAGCAGTTTGGACAGAAGGGCTGGGGCCAACGCCCTGACTTTC. Supplemented by reference TRBV27 and TRBJ2-6, the full variable domain reads EAQVTQNPRYLITVTGKKLTVTCSQNMNHEYMSWYRQDPGLGLRQIYYSMNVEVTDKGDVPEGYKVSRKEKRNFPLILESPSPNQTSLYFCASSLDRRAGANALTFGAGSRLTVL.

Note on this clonotype: At one boundary the junction diverges from the germline segment, which might be a read error. This rearrangement joins TRBV2 to TRBJ2-5; D tentatively fits TRBD1 or TRBD2 (5 bases each). This CDR3 region has 13 residues. Germline-derived CDR1 and CDR2 are SNHLY and FYNNEI. CDR3 in DNA: TGTGCCAGCAGAGGGACGGGGCAAGAGACCCAGCACTTC. Translated: CASRGTGQETQHF.

For this clonotype: A much bigger clone sits one base away, suggesting this may be a read error. V and J are TRBV11-2 and TRBJ2-6; TRBD1 agrees at 9 bases. The CDR3 length is 18 residues. Germline V gene sequence: CDR1 SGHAT, CDR2 FQNNGV. V was pared by 5 bases and J by 1 base, with 9 bases of the junction left unmatched. CDR3 loop: CASSQGQGPPSGANVLTF. In nucleotides, the CDR3 is TGTGCCAGCAGCCAGGGACAGGGCCCACCATCTGGGGCCAACGTCCTGACTTTC.

This rearrangement joins TRBV9 to TRBJ1-2; D gene uncertain. Looked up from germline, CDR1 is SGDLS and CDR2 is YYNGEE. This CDR3 spans 12 amino acids. The ends were cut back, 2 bases at V and 8 bases at J, with 10 bases in the middle. CDR3 sequence reads: CASSVDLGGYTF. For the CDR3, the DNA is TGTGCCAGCAGCGTCGACCTGGGCGGCTACACCTTC. The complete variable domain, with remaining parts taken from reference TRBV9 and TRBJ1-2, reads DSGVTQTPKHLITATGQRVTLRCSPRSGDLSVYWYQQSLDQGLQFLIQYYNGEERAKGNILERFSAQQFPDLHSELNLSSLELGDSALYFCASSVDLGGYTFGSGTRLTVV.

This clonotype was picked up a small number of times. A much larger clone differs from this one at a single base, so this may be a read error. The rearrangement uses TRBV2 and TRBJ1-2; weak D call: TRBD1 (6 bases). This CDR3 is 12 amino acids long. Germline loops: CDR1 SNHLY, CDR2 FYNNEI. The CDR3 loop reads CASSRQDGGYAF. The CDR3 coding sequence is TGTGCCAGCAGTCGACAGGACGGGGGCTACGCCTTC.

This clonotype was detected ten times or more. The chain recombines TRBV20-1 with TRBJ1-2, with 8 positions matching TRBD1. The CDR3 covers 12 residues. V shed 0 bases and J 8 bases; nucleotides not matched to a gene: 2. From germline, CDR1 is DFQATT and CDR2 SNEGSKA (reference sequence). Written as DNA, the CDR3 is TGCAGTGCTAGAGATTCAGGGGGCGGCTACACCTTC. Translated, it gives CSARDSGGGYTF.

Concerning this clonotype itself: A much larger clone differs from this one at a single base, so this may be a read error. It is likely a read error, because the conserved phenylalanine at the end of the CDR3 is missing. V and J are TRBV30 and TRBJ1-5; 9 nucleotides match TRBD1. V shed 7 bases, J shed 2 bases, and the junction held 9 bases outside the gene matches. CDR1 is GTSNPN, CDR2 SVGIG, per germline (reference sequence). This CDR3 contains 15 residues. The CDR3 DNA follows: TGTGCCTCAGGGACAGGGATAGTCGGCAATCAGCCCCAGCATCTT. The encoded protein is CASGTGIVGNQPQHL.

In its sample, this clonotype was seen many times. The rearrangement links TRBV6-1 to TRBJ1-2; tentatively, D is TRBD1 (5 bases). Germline loops: CDR1 MNHNS, CDR2 SASEGT. V lost 10 bases and J 8 bases, leaving 17 bases between the germline ends. The CDR3 is made up of 12 amino acids. The CDR3 DNA reads as TGTGCCACTTCGACCACGAGGGGCGGCTACACCTTC. It yields the protein CATSTTRGGYTF.

This clonotype was observed a handful of times. This sequence joins TRBV6-6 and TRBJ2-7; 7 bases are a match to TRBD1. This CDR3 spans 14 amino acids. With V trimmed by 5 bases and J by 2 bases, 6 bases remained unmatched. Germline values: CDR1 MNHNY, CDR2 SVGAGI (reference sequence). The CDR3 DNA sequence: TGTGCCAGCAGTCCCGGGACAGAGGCCTACGAGCAGTACTTC. It is translated as CASSPGTEAYEQYF.

The sample holds many counts of this clonotype. The chain has TRBV4-2 and TRBJ2-3; 7 bases match TRBD1. Unmatched junction bases numbered 11, after V lost 3 bases and J lost 2 bases. The CDR3 is 17 amino acids. CDR1 and CDR2 (germline): LGHNA, YNFKEQ. Here the CDR3 reads CASSQAPSQGVTDTQYF. CDR3 nucleotide sequence: TGTGCCAGCAGCCAGGCCCCGTCGCAGGGGGTCACAGATACGCAGTATTTT.

The V call is TRBV12-3 or TRBV12-4, the J call TRBJ1-1, with TRBD1 as a possible D gene (6 bases). Trimming shortened V by 6 bases and J by 5 bases, and 16 bases separated the two germline ends. This CDR3 has 14 amino acids. This chain's CDR3 is CASRSRGGRTEAFF. In DNA, the CDR3 is TGTGCCAGCAGGTCCCGAGGGGGTCGAACTGAAGCTTTCTTT.

The chain combines TRBV9 with TRBJ1-4, with D possibly being TRBD1 (5 bases). The CDR3 covers 16 residues. Germline V gives CDR1 SGDLS, CDR2 YYNGEE. V was shortened by 0 bases and J by 16 bases, with 25 bases between the two germline ends. This CDR3 is CASSVGGGDFNETPFF. The CDR3 DNA reads as TGTGCCAGCAGCGTAGGAGGAGGGGACTTTAATGAAACACCGTTTTTT.

This clonotype was counted at least ten times. V is TRBV9 and J is TRBJ2-2, with D unclear. V lost 0 bases and J 9 bases, leaving 6 bases between the germline ends. This CDR3 has 12 residues. Looked up from germline, CDR1 is SGDLS and CDR2 is YYNGEE. Here the CDR3 DNA reads TGTGCCAGCAGCGTAGATCCAAGGGAGCTGTTTTTT. Encoded protein: CASSVDPRELFF.

This clonotype was counted many times. The chain recombines TRBV12-3 or TRBV12-4 with TRBJ1-3, with TRBD1 as a possible D gene (5 bases). The CDR3 contains 17 residues. Trimming took off 0 bases at V and 0 bases at J, with 12 bases between the two ends. CDR3: CASSLATGAASGNTIYF. CDR3 DNA: TGTGCCAGCAGTTTAGCCACCGGGGCCGCCTCTGGAAACACCATATATTTT.

CDR3 region: CASSWTGALYEQYF. CDR3 bases: TGTGCCAGCAGCTGGACAGGGGCCTTGTACGAGCAGTACTTC. The genes are TRBV5-6 and TRBJ2-7; 9 nucleotides agree with TRBD1. The CDR3 is 14 amino acids. The V gene end was trimmed by 3 bases and the J gene end by 4 bases; junction bases not matched to a gene: 5. Per the germline V gene, CDR1 is SGHDT and CDR2 is YYEEEE.

This clonotype was seen many times. This chain's CDR3 is CASSLEGTVYNEQFF. The DNA for the CDR3 is TGTGCCAGCAGCTTAGAAGGGACAGTTTACAATGAGCAGTTCTTC. The V and J genes are TRBV7-2 and TRBJ2-1; 7 bases are shared with TRBD1. With 1 base clipped from V and 4 bases from J, the junction kept 4 bases outside the gene matches. This CDR3 spans 15 amino acids. The germline V gene encodes CDR1 SGHTA and CDR2 FQGNSA.

The chain has TRBV25-1 and TRBJ2-1; no reliable D call. The CDR3 is made up of 14 amino acids. V dropped 8 bases and J dropped 7 bases, with 18 bases sitting between them. The germline gives CDR1 MGHDK, CDR2 SYGVNS. The CDR3 coding sequence is TGTGCCAGCTTAGTGGGTTTGCCCAGTAATGAGCAGTTCTTC. It is translated as CASLVGLPSNEQFF.

This clonotype was seen ten or more times. An end of the junction differs from the germline gene, which may be a read error. The rearrangement uses TRBV3-1 and TRBJ1-4, with D perhaps TRBD1 (5 bases). CDR1 and CDR2 from the germline V gene are LGHDT and YNNKEL (reference sequence). The CDR3 is made up of 13 amino acids. The CDR3 coding sequence is TGTGCCAGCAGCCAACAGGGCAATGGAAAACTGTTTTTT. Its translation: CASSQQGNGKLFF. Full variable domain (missing parts from reference TRBV3-1 and TRBJ1-4): DTAVSQTPKYLVTQMGNDKSIKCEQNLGHDTMYWYKQDSKKFLKIMFSYNNKELIINETVPNRFSPKSPDKAHLNLHINSLELGDSAVYFCASSQQGNGKLFFGSGTQLSVL.

The chain is built from TRBV7-8 and TRBJ2-7; perhaps TRBD2 as D (5 bases). V dropped 6 bases and J dropped 3 bases, with 15 bases sitting between them. This CDR3 comprises 14 residues. The germline V gene encodes CDR1 SGHVS and CDR2 FQNEAQ. The CDR3 sequence is CASSPREENYEQYF. The CDR3 region has the DNA TGTGCCAGCAGTCCCCGGGAAGAAAACTACGAGCAGTACTTC.

This clonotype occurred many times. J is TRBJ2-1 and V is TRBV24-1; possible D gene TRBD2, 7 bases. The ends were cut back, 10 bases at V and 5 bases at J, with 14 bases in the middle. This CDR3 spans 13 amino acids. Germline lookup yields CDR1 KGHDR and CDR2 SFDVKD. In DNA, the CDR3 is TGTGCCACAAAACGGGGGGCCAACAATGAGCAGTTCTTC. Translated: CATKRGANNEQFF.

This clonotype was seen at least ten times. V usage is TRBV20-1 and J usage is TRBJ2-1; D is possibly TRBD2 (5 bases). V lost 7 bases to trimming and J lost 3 bases, with 10 bases between them. This CDR3 is built from 12 residues. Per germline, CDR1 DFQATT and CDR2 SNEGSKA (reference sequence). The CDR3 DNA follows: TGCAGTGTTAGGGAGAGCTACAATGAGCAGTTCTTC. This sequence encodes CSVRESYNEQFF.

This sequence joins TRBV12-3 or TRBV12-4 and TRBJ2-1; D is undetermined. CDR3 length equals 15 residues. V was pared by 3 bases and J by 2 bases, with 11 bases between. CDR3 loop: CASSLGGTPYNEQFF. The CDR3 DNA reads TGTGCCAGCAGTTTGGGCGGAACCCCCTACAATGAGCAGTTCTTC.

The rearrangement uses TRBV6-5 and TRBJ1-6, with D tentatively TRBD1 (5 bases). CDR3 length: 17 residues. Germline values: CDR1 MNHEY, CDR2 SVGAGI. Trimming took off 6 bases at V and 7 bases at J, with 22 bases between the two ends. The CDR3 DNA follows: TGTGCCAGCAGCTATGGGACGGGGAGGCGTAGGAATTCACCCCTCCACTTT. This sequence encodes CASSYGTGRRRNSPLHF.

This clonotype was detected ten times or more. The rearrangement joins TRBV4-1 to TRBJ1-2, with D unresolved. Germline CDR1 and CDR2: MGHRA and YSYEKL. There are 15 residues in the CDR3. The ends were cut back, 0 bases at V and 0 bases at J, with 8 bases in the middle. CDR3 nucleotide sequence: TGCGCCAGCAGCCAAGAAATAGAAGCTAACTATGGCTACACCTTC. Translated, it gives CASSQEIEANYGYTF.

At least ten counts were recorded for this clonotype. The V and J genes are TRBV7-2 and TRBJ1-3; 8 bases are shared with TRBD1. Germline V lookup: CDR1 SGHTA, CDR2 FQGNSA. V gave up 5 bases and J gave up 4 bases; unmatched junction bases: 10. The CDR3 is made up of 16 amino acids. Written as DNA, the CDR3 is TGTGCCAGCAGCCTTAGTCAGGGGGCAACGGGAAACACCATATATTTT. This codes for CASSLSQGATGNTIYF.